This passage covers 17 T cell receptor beta chains from one sample sequenced in a study of T cells in Graves' hyperthyroidism and ophthalmopathy. Researchers amplified the TCR beta CDR3 regions from RNA transcripts. An initial round of RT-PCR targeting the TCR CDR3 relied on the HTBI primer set. TCRdb reanalysed the multiplex PCR reads using MiXCR and keeps one entry per CDR3 protein. The data contain some 550,000 distinct CDR3 sequences, approximately 15% of them singletons. Sample: blood. These receptors were taken from a middle-aged woman with Graves' ophthalmopathy.

This clonotype came up many times. The chain uses TRBV12-3 or TRBV12-4 and TRBJ2-6; D is unclear. V lost 5 bases, J lost 2 bases, and 10 bases lay in between. There are 15 residues in the CDR3. The CDR3 protein is CASSQRPTGANVLTF. Written as DNA, the CDR3 is TGTGCCAGCAGTCAACGACCAACTGGGGCCAACGTCCTGACTTTC.

V and J are TRBV20-1 and TRBJ2-7; 11 bases match TRBD2. V lost 3 bases to trimming and J lost 2 bases; unmatched junction nucleotides: 3. CDR1 DFQATT and CDR2 SNEGSKA come from the germline V gene (reference sequence). The CDR3 spans 14 residues. For the CDR3, the DNA is TGCAGTGCTAGGATTAGCGGGAGGGCCTACGAGCAGTACTTC. Protein product: CSARISGRAYEQYF.

This clonotype was seen repeatedly, ten times or more. The chain carries TRBV20-1 and TRBJ2-3; no clear D. The CDR3 is made up of 13 amino acids. CDR1 and CDR2 from the germline V gene are DFQATT and SNEGSKA (reference sequence). The V and J ends lost 0 bases and 0 bases respectively, with 4 bases between them. The CDR3 protein is CSARDPSTDTQYF. The CDR3 DNA reads as TGCAGTGCTAGAGATCCCAGCACAGATACGCAGTATTTT.

This clonotype was seen ten or more times. The rearrangement uses TRBV30 and TRBJ1-1; D is undetermined. The CDR3 runs to 13 residues. Germline-derived CDR1 and CDR2 are GTSNPN and SVGIG (reference sequence). V dropped 1 base and J dropped 1 base, with 7 bases sitting between them. In nucleotides, the CDR3 is TGTGCCTGGAGTGATCGACCGAACACTGAAGCTTTCTTT. This translates into CAWSDRPNTEAFF.

Ten or more counts support this clonotype. The chain is built from TRBV6-1 and TRBJ2-1, with 13 bases matching TRBD2. CDR3 size: 16 residues. CDR1 and CDR2 from the germline V gene are MNHNS and SASEGT. With 6 bases clipped from V and 4 bases from J, the junction kept 6 bases outside the gene matches. The CDR3 bases are TGTGCCAGCAGGGGACTAGCGGGATTTGTATACAATGAGCAGTTCTTC. Residues: CASRGLAGFVYNEQFF.

This clonotype was found once. The CDR3 DNA reads as TGCGCCAGCAGCCAAGATGTTGAGGCCGCTAAAGAGACCCAGTACTTC. Protein sequence: CASSQDVEAAKETQYF. The chain is built from TRBV4-1 and TRBJ2-5; D unclear. Trimming cost V 0 bases and J 3 bases, with 14 bases left between them. Germline V gene lookup returns CDR1 MGHRA and CDR2 YSYEKL. The CDR3 runs to 16 residues.

The chain links TRBV7-9 to TRBJ2-2; 10 bases line up with TRBD2. Germline lookup yields CDR1 SEHNR and CDR2 FQNEAQ (reference sequence). V lost 4 bases to trimming and J lost 4 bases; unmatched junction nucleotides: 9. The CDR3 covers 17 residues. The DNA of the CDR3 is TGTGCCAGCAGCTATACTCTAGCGGGAGATGGCACCGGGGAGCTGTTTTTT. It specifies CASSYTLAGDGTGELFF.

This clonotype has a handful of counts. The chain links TRBV6-2 or TRBV6-3 to TRBJ2-1, with 11 bases fitting TRBD2. The CDR3 runs 17 residues. Germline V gene lookup returns CDR1 MNHEY and CDR2 SVGEGT. Trimming at V came to 0 bases and at J to 5 bases, leaving 6 bases not matched to a gene. The CDR3 is CASSYSIGLAGDNEQFF. The DNA for the CDR3 is TGTGCCAGCAGTTACTCAATAGGACTAGCGGGCGACAATGAGCAGTTCTTC.

In this sample, this clonotype turned up many times. V gene TRBV3-1 combines with J gene TRBJ1-5, with D possibly matching TRBD1 (5 bases). The V gene's germline CDR1 is LGHDT and CDR2 YNNKEL (reference sequence). The V end was cut by 1 base, the J end by 11 bases, with 21 bases between. The CDR3 runs to 16 residues. The CDR3, as DNA: TGTGCCAGCAGCCAAGGCGACAGTGCCCTCAAGGGAGCCCAGCATTTT. This encodes CASSQGDSALKGAQHF.

This clonotype appeared a few times. The chain joins TRBV6-1 to TRBJ2-7; maybe TRBD2 (6 bases). CDR3 length: 15 residues. Per germline, CDR1 MNHNS and CDR2 SASEGT. Deletions cut 2 bases from V and 4 bases from J, with 15 bases between. The CDR3 region has the DNA TGTGCCAGCAGTGAATTTAGCGGCAAGGCATACGAGCAGTACTTC. It codes for CASSEFSGKAYEQYF.

This clonotype has at least ten counts. The V gene is TRBV6-1, the J gene TRBJ2-5; TRBD1 aligns across 8 bases. Looked up from germline, CDR1 is MNHNS and CDR2 is SASEGT. This CDR3 spans 16 amino acids. V lost 4 bases to trimming and J lost 5 bases; unmatched junction nucleotides: 12. The chain's CDR3 is CASSGQGPTFKETQYF. CDR3 DNA: TGTGCCAGCAGTGGACAGGGGCCGACATTCAAGGAGACCCAGTACTTC.

This clonotype was counted at least ten times. The V and J genes are TRBV30 and TRBJ2-7; a possible D gene is TRBD2 (5 bases). Germline CDR1 and CDR2: GTSNPN and SVGIG (reference sequence). Trimming took 2 bases from V and 5 from J, leaving 10 bases between them. The CDR3 contains 12 residues. The CDR3 here is CAWSRSGDEQYF. The CDR3 DNA reads as TGTGCCTGGAGTAGAAGCGGTGACGAGCAGTACTTC.

This clonotype has ten or more counts. The chain is built from TRBV5-1 and TRBJ1-1; D gene ambiguous. Germline values: CDR1 SGHRS, CDR2 YFSETQ. The germline V and J ends were trimmed by 0 bases and 8 bases, with 11 bases remaining between them. The CDR3 is made up of 13 amino acids. In DNA, the CDR3 is TGCGCCAGCAGCTTGGGCGGACCGAACGAAGCTTTCTTT. Translation: CASSLGGPNEAFF.

The genes are TRBV12-3 or TRBV12-4 and TRBJ1-2; D remains unclear. The CDR3 is 11 residues long. The V gene lost 10 bases and the J gene lost 9 bases, with 15 bases spanning the gap. DNA for the CDR3: TGTGCCAACAGCTCCCGCGGGAGCTACACCTTC. Translating it yields CANSSRGSYTF.

There are many counts of this clonotype. This chain joins TRBV4-1 and TRBJ1-1, with D uncertain. V lost 2 bases, J lost 5 bases, and 9 bases lay in between. Per the germline V gene, CDR1 is MGHRA and CDR2 is YSYEKL. The CDR3 contains 13 residues. The CDR3 spells CASSQPATTEAFF. In nucleotides, the CDR3 is TGCGCCAGCAGCCAACCGGCTACAACTGAAGCTTTCTTT.

The chain employs TRBV14 and TRBJ2-1; a possible D gene is TRBD2 (5 bases). The assigned J gene may be wrong: the sequence end matches TRBJ2-7 better. The CDR3 runs to 14 residues. Germline assignment: CDR1 SGHDN and CDR2 FVKESK. CDR3 in DNA: TGTGCCAGCAGCCTCAGTCGCGGGTACAATGAGCAGTACTTC. Translating it yields CASSLSRGYNEQYF.

In this sample, this clonotype turned up many times. The V and J genes are TRBV11-2 and TRBJ2-5; D may be TRBD2 (6 bases). Germline CDR1 SGHAT, CDR2 FQNNGV. The CDR3 consists of 16 residues. Trimming took off 2 bases at V and 0 bases at J, with 13 bases between the two ends. CDR3 bases: TGTGCCAGCAGCTTATTTCCTGCGGGACACCAAGAGACCCAGTACTTC. Translating gives CASSLFPAGHQETQYF.